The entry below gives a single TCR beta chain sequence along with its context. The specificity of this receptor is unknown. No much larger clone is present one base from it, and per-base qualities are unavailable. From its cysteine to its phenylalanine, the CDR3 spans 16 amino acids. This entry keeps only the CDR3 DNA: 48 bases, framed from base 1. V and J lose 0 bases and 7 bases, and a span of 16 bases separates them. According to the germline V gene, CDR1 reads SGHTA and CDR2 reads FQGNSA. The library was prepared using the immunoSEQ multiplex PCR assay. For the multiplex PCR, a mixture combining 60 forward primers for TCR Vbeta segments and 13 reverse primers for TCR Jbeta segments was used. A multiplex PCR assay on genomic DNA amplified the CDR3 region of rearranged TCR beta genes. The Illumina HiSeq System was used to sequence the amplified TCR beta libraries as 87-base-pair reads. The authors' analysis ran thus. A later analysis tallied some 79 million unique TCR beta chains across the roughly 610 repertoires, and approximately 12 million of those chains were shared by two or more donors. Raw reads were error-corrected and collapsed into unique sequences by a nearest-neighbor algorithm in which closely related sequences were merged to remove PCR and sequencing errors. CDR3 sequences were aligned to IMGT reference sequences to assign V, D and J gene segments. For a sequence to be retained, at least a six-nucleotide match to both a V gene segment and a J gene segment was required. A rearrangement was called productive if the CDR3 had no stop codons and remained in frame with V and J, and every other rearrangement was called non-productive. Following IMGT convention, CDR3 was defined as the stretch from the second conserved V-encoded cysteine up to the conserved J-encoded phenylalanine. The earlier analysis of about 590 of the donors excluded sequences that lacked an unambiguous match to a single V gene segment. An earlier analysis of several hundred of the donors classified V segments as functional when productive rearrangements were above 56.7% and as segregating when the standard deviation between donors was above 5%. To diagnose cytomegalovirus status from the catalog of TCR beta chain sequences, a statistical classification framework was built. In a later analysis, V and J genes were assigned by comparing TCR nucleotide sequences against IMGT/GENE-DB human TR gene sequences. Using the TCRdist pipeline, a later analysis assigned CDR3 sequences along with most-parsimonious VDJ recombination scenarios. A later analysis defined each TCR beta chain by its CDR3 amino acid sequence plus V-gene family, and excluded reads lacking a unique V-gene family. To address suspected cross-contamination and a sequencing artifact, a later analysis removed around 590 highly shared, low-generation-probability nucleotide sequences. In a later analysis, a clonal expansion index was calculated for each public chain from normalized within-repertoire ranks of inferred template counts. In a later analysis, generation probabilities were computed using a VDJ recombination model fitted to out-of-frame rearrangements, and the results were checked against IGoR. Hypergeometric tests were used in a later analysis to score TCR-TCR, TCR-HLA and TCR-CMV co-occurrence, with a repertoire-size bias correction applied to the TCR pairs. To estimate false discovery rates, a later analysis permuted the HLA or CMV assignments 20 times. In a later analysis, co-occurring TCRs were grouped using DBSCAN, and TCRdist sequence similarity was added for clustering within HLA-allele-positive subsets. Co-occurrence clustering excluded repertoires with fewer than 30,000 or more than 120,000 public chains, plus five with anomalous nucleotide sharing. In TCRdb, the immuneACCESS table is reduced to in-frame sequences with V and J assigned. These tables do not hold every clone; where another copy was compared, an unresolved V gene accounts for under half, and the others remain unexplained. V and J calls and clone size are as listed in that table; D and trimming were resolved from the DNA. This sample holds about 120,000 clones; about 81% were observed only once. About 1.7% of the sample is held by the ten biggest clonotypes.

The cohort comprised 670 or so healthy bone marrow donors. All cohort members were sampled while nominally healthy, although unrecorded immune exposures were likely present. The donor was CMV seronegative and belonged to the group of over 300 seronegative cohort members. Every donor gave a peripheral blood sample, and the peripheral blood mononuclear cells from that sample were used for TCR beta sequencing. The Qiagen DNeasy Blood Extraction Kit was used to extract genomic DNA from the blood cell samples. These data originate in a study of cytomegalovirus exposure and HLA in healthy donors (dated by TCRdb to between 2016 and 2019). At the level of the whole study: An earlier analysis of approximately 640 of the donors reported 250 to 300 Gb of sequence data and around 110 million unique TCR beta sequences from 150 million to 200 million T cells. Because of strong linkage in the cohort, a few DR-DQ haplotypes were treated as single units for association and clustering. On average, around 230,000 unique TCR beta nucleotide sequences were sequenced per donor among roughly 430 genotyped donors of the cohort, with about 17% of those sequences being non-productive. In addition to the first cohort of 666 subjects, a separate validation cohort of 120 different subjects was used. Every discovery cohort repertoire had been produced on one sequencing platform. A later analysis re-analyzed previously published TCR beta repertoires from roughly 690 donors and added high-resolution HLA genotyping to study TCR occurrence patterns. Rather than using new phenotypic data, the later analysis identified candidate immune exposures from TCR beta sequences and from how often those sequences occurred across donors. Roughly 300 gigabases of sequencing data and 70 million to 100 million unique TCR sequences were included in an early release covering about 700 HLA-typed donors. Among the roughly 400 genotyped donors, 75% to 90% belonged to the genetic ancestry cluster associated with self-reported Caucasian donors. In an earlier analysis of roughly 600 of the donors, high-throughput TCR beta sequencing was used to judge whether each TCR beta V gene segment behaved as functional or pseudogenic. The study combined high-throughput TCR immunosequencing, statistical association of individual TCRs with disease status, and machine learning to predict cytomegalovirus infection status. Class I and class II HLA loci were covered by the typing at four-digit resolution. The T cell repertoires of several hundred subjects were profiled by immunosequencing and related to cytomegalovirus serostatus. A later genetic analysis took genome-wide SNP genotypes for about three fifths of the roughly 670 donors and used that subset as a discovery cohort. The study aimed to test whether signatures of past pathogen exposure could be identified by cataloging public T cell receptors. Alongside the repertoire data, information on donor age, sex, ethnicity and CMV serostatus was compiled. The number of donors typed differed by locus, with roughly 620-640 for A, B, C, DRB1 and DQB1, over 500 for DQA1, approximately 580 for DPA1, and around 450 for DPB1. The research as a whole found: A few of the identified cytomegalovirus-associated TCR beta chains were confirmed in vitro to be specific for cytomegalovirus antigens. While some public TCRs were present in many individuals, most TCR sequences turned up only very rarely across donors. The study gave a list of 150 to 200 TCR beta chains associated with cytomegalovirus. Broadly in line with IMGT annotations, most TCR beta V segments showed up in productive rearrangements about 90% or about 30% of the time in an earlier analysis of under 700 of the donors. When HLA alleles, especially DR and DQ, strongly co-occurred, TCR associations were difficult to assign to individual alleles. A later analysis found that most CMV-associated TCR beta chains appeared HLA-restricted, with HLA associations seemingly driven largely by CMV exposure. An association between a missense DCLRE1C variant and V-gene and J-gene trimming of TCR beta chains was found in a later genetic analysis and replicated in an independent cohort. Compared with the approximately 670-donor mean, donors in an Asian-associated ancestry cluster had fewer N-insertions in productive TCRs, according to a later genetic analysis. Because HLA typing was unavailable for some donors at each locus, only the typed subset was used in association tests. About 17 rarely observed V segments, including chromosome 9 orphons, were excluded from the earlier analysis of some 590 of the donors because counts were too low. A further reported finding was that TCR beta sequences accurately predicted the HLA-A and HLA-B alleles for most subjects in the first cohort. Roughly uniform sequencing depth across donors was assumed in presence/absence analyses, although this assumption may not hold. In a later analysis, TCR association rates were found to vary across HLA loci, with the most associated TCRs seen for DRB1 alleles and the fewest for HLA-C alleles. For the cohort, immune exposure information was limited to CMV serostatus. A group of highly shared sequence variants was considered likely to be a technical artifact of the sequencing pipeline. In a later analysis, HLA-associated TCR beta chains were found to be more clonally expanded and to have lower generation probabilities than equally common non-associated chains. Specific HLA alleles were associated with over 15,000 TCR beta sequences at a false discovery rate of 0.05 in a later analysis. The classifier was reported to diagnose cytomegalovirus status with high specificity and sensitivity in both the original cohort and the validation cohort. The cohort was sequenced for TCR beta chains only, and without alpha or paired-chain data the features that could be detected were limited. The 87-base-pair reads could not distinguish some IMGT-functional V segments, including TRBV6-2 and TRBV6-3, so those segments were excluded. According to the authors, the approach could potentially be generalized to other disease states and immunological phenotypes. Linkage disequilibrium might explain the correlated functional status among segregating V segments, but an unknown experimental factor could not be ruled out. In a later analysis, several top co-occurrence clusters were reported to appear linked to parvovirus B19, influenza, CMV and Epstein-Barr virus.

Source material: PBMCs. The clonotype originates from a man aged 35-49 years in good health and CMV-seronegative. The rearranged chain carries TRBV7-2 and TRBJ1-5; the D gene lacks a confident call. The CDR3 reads CASSLAQSGSLQPQHF. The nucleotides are TGTGCCAGCAGCTTAGCGCAGTCTGGGAGCCTCCAGCCCCAGCATTTT.